A single T cell receptor (beta chain) is shown here with its context. Its antigen is currently unknown. The data were obtained in a study of identifying expanded T cells in peripheral blood. Deletions cut 2 bases from V and 1 base from J, with 0 bases between. The CDR3 is 12 amino acids. Germline assignment: CDR1 SNHLY and CDR2 FYNNEI. During the collection period, no donor immune events like infections were recorded. Generated by immunoSEQ multiplex PCR, the TCRdb table keeps only in-frame clones and is missing some. The sample consists of approximately 81,000 clones, 80% to 85% of them appearing once. Regarding the study as a whole: Differentially abundant clones: roughly 1.2 between replicates, about 16 at about two weeks, over 18 at four.

The specimen sequenced was blood. The sequence came from a person aged 18 to 70 in good health. The genes are TRBV2 and TRBJ1-3, with D hard to call. The CDR3 spells CASSESGNTIYF. CDR3 in DNA: TGTGCCAGCAGTGAATCTGGAAACACCATATATTTT.